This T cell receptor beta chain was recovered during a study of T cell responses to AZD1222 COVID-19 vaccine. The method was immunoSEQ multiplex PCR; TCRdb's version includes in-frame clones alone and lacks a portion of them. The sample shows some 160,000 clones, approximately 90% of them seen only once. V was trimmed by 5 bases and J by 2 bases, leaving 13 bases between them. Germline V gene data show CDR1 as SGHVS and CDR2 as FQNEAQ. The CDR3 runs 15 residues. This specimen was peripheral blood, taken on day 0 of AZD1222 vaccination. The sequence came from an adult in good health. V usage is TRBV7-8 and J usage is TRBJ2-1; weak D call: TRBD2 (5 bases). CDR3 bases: TGTGCCAGCAGCGGGAGTCATCTTCCCTACAATGAGCAGTTCTTC. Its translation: CASSGSHLPYNEQFF.